This entry lists 18 T cell receptor beta chains sequenced from one sample in a study of CD8+CD57+ T cells in acquired aplastic anemia. It was genomic DNA that served as the template for profiling TCR beta VDJ and CDR3. TCRdb reprocessed the reads with MiXCR, giving one entry per CDR3 protein. The sample has about 120,000 distinct CDR3 sequences, 45% to 60% seen once. By flow cytometry, patients selected for sequencing had shown an expansion of CD8+CD57+ cells. The sample taken for sequencing was sorted CD4+, CD8+, or CD8+CD57+ T cells (not recorded which) from PBMCs. These TCRs come from a human donor with aplastic anemia.

The chain is built from TRBV15 and TRBJ1-2; no clear D gene. V was clipped by 6 bases and J by 0 bases, with 8 bases between them. CDR1 LNHNV and CDR2 YYDKDF come from the germline V gene (reference sequence). This CDR3 has 13 amino acids. CDR3 coding DNA: TGTGCCACCAGGGAGGATACTAACTATGGCTACACCTTC. Translating it yields CATREDTNYGYTF.

J is TRBJ2-7 and V is TRBV4-2, with D possibly matching TRBD2 (5 bases). Germline-derived CDR1 and CDR2 are LGHNA and YNFKEQ. CDR3 length: 15 residues. Trimming stripped 0 bases from V and 3 bases from J, with 12 bases between. The CDR3 DNA is TGTGCCAGCAGCCAAGATGCTGCCGGACTCTACGAGCAGTACTTC. Translated: CASSQDAAGLYEQYF.

Notes on this clonotype: No conserved phenylalanine or tryptophan is present at the end of the CDR3, so a read error is the likely explanation. The V and J genes are TRBV11-2 and TRBJ2-1; D may be TRBD1 (7 bases). Germline CDR1 is SGHAT and CDR2 is FQNNGV. V lost 4 bases and J lost 3, with 16 bases in between. This CDR3 is built from 16 residues. In DNA form, the CDR3 reads TGTGCCAGCAGCTCCCCATCAGGGGGAGGCTACAATGAGCAGTTCCTC. Its protein is CASSSPSGGGYNEQFL.

This clonotype was picked up a small number of times. V is TRBV27 and J is TRBJ2-5; D is tentatively TRBD1 or TRBD2 (6 bases each). Deletions cut 6 bases from V and 5 bases from J, with 19 bases between. Germline assignment: CDR1 MNHEY and CDR2 SMNVEV (reference sequence). The CDR3 sequence is 15 residues long. The CDR3 here is CASRKEGGYEETQYF. The DNA of the CDR3 is TGTGCCAGCAGAAAAGAGGGGGGCTATGAGGAGACCCAGTACTTC.

This clonotype was recorded at least ten times. The chain recombines TRBV6-1 with TRBJ1-5; 9 bases line up with TRBD1. Losses at the gene ends were 5 bases for V and 4 bases for J; bases not matched to a gene: 3. Germline CDR1 and CDR2: MNHNS and SASEGT. CDR3 length: 14 amino acids. DNA for the CDR3: TGTGCCAGCAGTCCCGGGACAGGGAATCAGCCCCAGCATTTT. Translated: CASSPGTGNQPQHF.

This sequence joins TRBV7-8 and TRBJ1-4; D unresolved. The CDR3 is 16 amino acids. From germline, CDR1 is SGHVS and CDR2 FQNEAQ. V was pared by 5 bases and J by 0 bases, with 13 bases between. CDR3 sequence reads: CASSKFSAATNEKLFF. In DNA, the CDR3 is TGTGCCAGCAGCAAGTTTTCGGCTGCAACTAATGAAAAACTGTTTTTT. The complete variable domain, with remaining parts taken from reference TRBV7-8 and TRBJ1-4, reads GAGVSQSPRYKVAKRGQDVALRCDPISGHVSLFWYQQALGQGPEFLTYFQNEAQLDKSGLPSDRFFAERPEGSVSTLKIQRTQQEDSAVYLCASSKFSAATNEKLFFGSGTQLSVL.

This clonotype is a singleton in its sample. The chain joins TRBV24-1 to TRBJ1-6, with D unclear. The germline gives CDR1 KGHDR, CDR2 SFDVKD. The V end was cut by 8 bases, the J end by 8 bases, with 12 bases between. The CDR3 sequence is 13 residues long. CDR3 nucleotide sequence: TGTGCCACCATCGGGTTCCCTTATTCACCCCTCCACTTT. Its protein is CATIGFPYSPLHF.

With regard to this clonotype: This may stem from a read error, because a much larger clone lies one nucleotide away. The chain carries TRBV5-6 and TRBJ1-1; the D is unclear. Germline lookup yields CDR1 SGHDT and CDR2 YYEEEE. The CDR3 contains 12 residues. The CDR3 DNA is TGTGCCAGCAGCTTGGTGGTTACTGAAGCTCTCTTT. The encoded protein is CASSLVVTEALF.

The genes are TRBV15 and TRBJ1-5, with D possibly being TRBD1 (6 bases). Trimming left V 4 bases short and J 7 bases short, with 14 bases between. This CDR3 region has 14 residues. Per the germline V gene, CDR1 is LNHNV and CDR2 is YYDKDF (reference sequence). CDR3 nucleotide sequence: TGTGCCACCAGCACCGGGGGCTGGGAACAGCCCCAGCATTTT. Translation: CATSTGGWEQPQHF.

The rearrangement joins TRBV2 to TRBJ1-6; D might be TRBD1 (6 bases). The V gene's germline CDR1 is SNHLY and CDR2 FYNNEI. Trimming took off 7 bases at V and 7 bases at J, with 14 bases between the two ends. The CDR3 is 14 amino acids. CDR3 amino acids: CASIVQGINSPLHF. CDR3 sequence (DNA): TGTGCCAGCATTGTACAGGGAATCAATTCACCCCTCCACTTT.

The J gene is TRBJ2-7, the V gene TRBV9; D is possibly TRBD1 (6 bases). This CDR3 has 15 residues. Between the trimmed V and J ends, which lost 0 bases and 2 bases, there was a span of 12 bases. CDR1 SGDLS and CDR2 YYNGEE come from the germline V gene. The CDR3 reads CASSVGQGTAYEQYF. CDR3 nucleotides: TGTGCCAGCAGCGTAGGGCAGGGGACGGCCTACGAGCAGTACTTC.

This chain joins TRBV20-1 and TRBJ1-4; 9 bases fit TRBD1. Looked up from germline, CDR1 is DFQATT and CDR2 is SNEGSKA (reference sequence). The J segment lost 4 bases and the V segment lost 6 bases, leaving 3 bases of the junction unmatched. The CDR3 is 13 amino acids. Here the CDR3 DNA reads TGCAGTGCCGGGACAGGGCATAATGAAAAACTGTTTTTT. It codes for CSAGTGHNEKLFF.

This clonotype was counted ten times or more. J is TRBJ2-3 and V is TRBV9, with TRBD2 as a possible D gene (6 bases). From germline, CDR1 is SGDLS and CDR2 YYNGEE. CDR3 size: 16 residues. V was trimmed by 1 base and J by 2 bases, leaving 14 bases between them. Written as DNA, the CDR3 is TGTGCCAGCAGCGTATACGCGGGGTCGGTCACAGATACGCAGTATTTT. Encoded protein: CASSVYAGSVTDTQYF.

The chain employs TRBV19 and TRBJ1-2, with 8 nucleotides matching TRBD1. This CDR3 spans 14 amino acids. The V gene's germline CDR1 is LNHDA and CDR2 SQIVND (reference sequence). J gave up 4 bases and V 3 bases, and 4 bases lay outside the gene matches. The chain's CDR3 is CASSIGQGSYGYTF. The CDR3, as DNA: TGTGCCAGTAGTATCGGACAGGGATCCTATGGCTACACCTTC. Full variable domain (outside the CDR3, taken from reference TRBV19 and TRBJ1-2): DGGITQSPKYLFRKEGQNVTLSCEQNLNHDAMYWYRQDPGQGLRLIYYSQIVNDFQKGDIAEGYSVSREKKESFPLTVTSAQKNPTAFYLCASSIGQGSYGYTFGSGTRLTVV.

The CDR3 DNA reads as TGTGCTAGAAAGGAGGGGAGCTCCTACAATGAGCAGTTCTTC. Amino acids: CARKEGSSYNEQFF. The chain couples TRBV19 to TRBJ2-1; the D gene is possibly TRBD2 (6 bases). The CDR3 is 14 amino acids. Germline V gives CDR1 LNHDA, CDR2 SQIVND (reference sequence).

This clonotype was seen a few times. The chain links TRBV10-3 to TRBJ1-4; D ambiguous. Germline V lookup: CDR1 ENHRY, CDR2 SYGVKD. V dropped 3 bases and J dropped 5 bases, with 7 bases sitting between them. The CDR3 extends over 13 amino acids. CDR3 nucleotides: TGTGCCATCAGTGAAAGGGCAAATGAAAAACTGTTTTTT. Translation gives CAISERANEKLFF.

CDR3 amino acids: CASSTGQRPVGETQYF. The CDR3 coding sequence is TGTGCCAGCAGCACTGGACAGCGCCCAGTTGGGGAGACCCAGTACTTC. The chain has TRBV9 and TRBJ2-5; a weak D match, TRBD1 (6 bases). Germline CDR1 SGDLS, CDR2 YYNGEE. Deletions cut 4 bases from V and 5 bases from J, with 21 bases between. CDR3 length equals 16 residues.

The gene calls are TRBV11-2 and TRBJ2-5; 12 nucleotides agree with TRBD2. The germline V gene has CDR1 SGHAT and CDR2 FQNNGV. After removal of 4 bases from V and 4 bases from J, the junction contained 13 bases not matched to a gene. This CDR3 contains 18 residues. This CDR3 reads CASSSSLAGGPLRETQYF. The CDR3 DNA is TGTGCCAGCAGCTCCTCCCTAGCGGGGGGGCCGTTGAGAGAGACCCAGTACTTC. The full variable domain, its missing parts supplied by reference TRBV11-2 and TRBJ2-5, is EAGVAQSPRYKIIEKRQSVAFWCNPISGHATLYWYQQILGQGPKLLIQFQNNGVVDDSQLPKDRFSAERLKGVDSTLKIQPAKLEDSAVYLCASSSSLAGGPLRETQYFGPGTRLLVL.